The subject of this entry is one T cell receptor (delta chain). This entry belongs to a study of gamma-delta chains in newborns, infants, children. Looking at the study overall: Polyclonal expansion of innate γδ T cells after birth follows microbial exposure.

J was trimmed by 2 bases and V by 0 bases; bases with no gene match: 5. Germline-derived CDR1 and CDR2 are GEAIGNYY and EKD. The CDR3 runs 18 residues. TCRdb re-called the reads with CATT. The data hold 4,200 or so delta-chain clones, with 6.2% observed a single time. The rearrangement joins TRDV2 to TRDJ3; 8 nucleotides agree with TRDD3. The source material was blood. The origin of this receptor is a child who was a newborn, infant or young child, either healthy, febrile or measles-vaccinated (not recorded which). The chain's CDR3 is CACDTVGYGTWDTRQMFF. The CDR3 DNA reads TGTGCCTGTGACACCGTGGGATACGGGACCTGGGACACCCGACAGATGTTTTTC.